This T cell receptor beta chain derives from a study of cytomegalovirus exposure and HLA in healthy donors. General observations from the study: Common viral pathogens (according to a later analysis) appeared linked to several of the most significant clusters. Later analysis showed TCR association rates varying by HLA locus, highest for DRB1 and lowest for HLA-C. Later work found most CMV-associated TCR beta chains apparently HLA-restricted.

The PCR made use of 60 Vbeta and 13 Jbeta primers. Profiled with immunoSEQ multiplex PCR; TCRdb holds only in-frame clones, not every one. The sample lists about 78,000 clones; around 84% were seen once. Worth noting for this clone: Its antigen is unknown.

V shed 2 bases and J 7 bases; nucleotides not matched to a gene: 6. Germline lookup yields CDR1 MNHEY and CDR2 SVGAGI. CDR3 size: 16 residues. This clonotype originated in a woman between 50 and 59 years old in good health and CMV-seronegative. The rearrangement joins TRBV6-5 to TRBJ2-2; 11 nucleotides line up with TRBD2. The sequencing input was PBMCs. The CDR3 protein is CASSYGPSGGFGELFF. The CDR3 coding sequence is TGTGCCAGCAGTTACGGCCCTAGCGGGGGGTTCGGGGAGCTGTTTTTT.